This T cell receptor beta chain appears in the sequencing data of a study of T cells in Graves' hyperthyroidism and ophthalmopathy. Using RNA transcripts as the source, TCR beta CDR3 regions were amplified. Researchers ran a first-round RT-PCR on the TCR CDR3 using the HTBI primer set. MiXCR, run by TCRdb on the multiplex PCR reads, gives a single entry per CDR3 protein. Of about 290,000 distinct CDR3 sequences in the sample, 12% to 15% were seen once. Study findings and constraints: Most thyroid clonotypes that were expanded above 0.001 also turned up in blood.

Hyperthyroidism patients were newly diagnosed, had disease duration under 2 months, and were aged 18 to 65 years. The CDR3 covers 14 residues. Germline V CDR1 and CDR2: SGHRS, YFSETQ. V lost 7 bases and J 1 base, leaving 13 bases between the germline ends. This clonotype was detected ten times or more. The antigen remains undetermined. The sequence was collected from a woman between 50 and 59 years old with Graves' hyperthyroidism that later progressed to Graves' ophthalmopathy. The rearrangement joins TRBV5-1 to TRBJ2-3; possible D gene TRBD2, 6 bases. Sequencing input: blood. CDR3 sequence: CASHRERGTDTQYF. The CDR3 nucleotides are TGCGCCAGCCACCGGGAGCGCGGCACAGATACGCAGTATTTT.